Below, 30 T cell receptor beta chains from the same sample are listed, as sequenced in a study of cytomegalovirus exposure and HLA in healthy donors. Use of 60 Vbeta and 13 Jbeta primers characterized the PCR. Here immunoSEQ multiplex PCR was the method, and the copy in TCRdb shows in-frame clones only, minus some. The sample has approximately 150,000 clones, approximately 88% seen once. Sample: PBMCs. The origin of the receptors is a woman in her 30s in good health and CMV-seronegative.

This clone was picked up one time. V is TRBV5-1 and J is TRBJ2-3; unclear D gene. This CDR3 is built from 16 residues. CDR1 is SGHRS, CDR2 YFSETQ, per germline. The ends were cut back, 0 bases at V and 2 bases at J, with 13 bases in the middle. The CDR3 coding sequence is TGCGCCAGCAGCTTGGCCGGGTCGCCATTCACAGATACGCAGTATTTT. This sequence encodes CASSLAGSPFTDTQYF. The full variable domain, in which reference TRBV5-1 and TRBJ2-3 provide the parts outside the CDR3, is KAGVTQTPRYLIKTRGQQVTLSCSPISGHRSVSWYQQTPGQGLQFLFEYFSETQRNKGNFPGRFSGRQFSNSRSEMNVSTLELGDSALYLCASSLAGSPFTDTQYFGPGTRLTVL.

V usage is TRBV7-9 and J usage is TRBJ1-2, with a weak D call TRBD1 (5 bases). The CDR3 has 13 residues. CDR1 is SEHNR, CDR2 FQNEAQ, per germline (reference sequence). The V and J ends lost 1 base and 6 bases respectively, with 9 bases between them. The CDR3 loop is CASSLGGGDGYTF. Here the CDR3 DNA reads TGTGCCAGCAGCTTAGGGGGAGGGGATGGCTACACCTTC.

The chain recombines TRBV19 with TRBJ1-6; D unresolved. Germline CDR1 and CDR2: LNHDA and SQIVND (reference sequence). Deletions cut 11 bases from V and 8 bases from J, with 4 bases between. CDR3 size: 9 residues. For the CDR3, the DNA is TGTGCCCGAGATTCACCCCTCCACTTT. Encoded protein: CARDSPLHF.

This chain uses TRBV6-5 with TRBJ2-1; TRBD2 agrees at 7 bases. Germline CDR1 is MNHEY and CDR2 is SVGAGI. V lost 9 bases and J lost 1; bases outside the gene matches: 6. The CDR3 runs to 14 residues. CDR3 DNA sequence: TGTGCCAGTACACGACTAGCTTCCTACAATGAGCAGTTCTTC. Translated: CASTRLASYNEQFF.

J is TRBJ1-2 and V is TRBV19, with TRBD1 as a possible D gene (5 bases). V lost 5 bases to trimming and J lost 5 bases, with 6 bases between them. CDR3 length: 11 amino acids. Germline V gives CDR1 LNHDA, CDR2 SQIVND (reference sequence). CDR3 nucleotide sequence: TGTGCCAGTAGTCAGGGTTATGGCTACACCTTC. This codes for CASSQGYGYTF.

The chain recombines TRBV21-1 with TRBJ2-2; TRBD1, the table's D call, lacks a check against the DNA. TRBV21-1 is a listed pseudogene. The CDR3 sequence is 17 residues long. The CDR3 loop is CASSEAGNRWGTGELFF. The CDR3 DNA is TGTGCCAGCAGCGAAGCTGGGAACAGGTGGGGAACCGGGGAGCTGTTTTTT.

The gene calls are TRBV29-1 and TRBJ1-2, with D unresolved. The germline V and J ends were trimmed by 0 bases and 6 bases, with 11 bases remaining between them. CDR1 is SQVTM and CDR2 is ANQGSEA in the germline V gene. The CDR3 totals 13 residues. The DNA for the CDR3 is TGCAGCGTTGAAGACCGGGTCAGCGATGGCTACACCTTC. Translating it yields CSVEDRVSDGYTF.

The chain carries TRBV9 and TRBJ2-5; D not certain. With the DNA end fitting TRBJ2-7 better, the J assignment may be wrong. The V gene's germline CDR1 is SGDLS and CDR2 YYNGEE. The CDR3 totals 13 residues. As DNA, the CDR3 is TGTGCCAGCAGCGTATCCCTCGCCTCCGAGCAGTACTTC. This encodes CASSVSLASEQYF.

This clone appeared once. V usage is TRBV4-3 and J usage is TRBJ2-2, with D possibly matching TRBD1 (5 bases). CDR1 and CDR2 (germline): LGHNA, YSLEER. V lost 1 base to trimming and J lost 4 bases, with 10 bases between them. This CDR3 spans 15 amino acids. CDR3 loop: CASSQVRQSTGELFF. The DNA for the CDR3 is TGCGCCAGCAGCCAAGTAAGACAGTCCACCGGGGAGCTGTTTTTT.

The chain combines TRBV21-1 with TRBJ2-1; the table assigns TRBD1, which was not confirmed against the DNA. TRBV21-1 corresponds to a pseudogene. CDR3 length: 17 residues. The CDR3 sequence is CASSKAGDRESYNEQFF. DNA of the CDR3: TGTGCCAGCAGCAAAGCGGGGGACAGGGAGTCCTACAATGAGCAGTTCTTC.

The chain employs TRBV7-2 and TRBJ2-4; the match to TRBD1 covers 8 bases. Germline V gives CDR1 SGHTA, CDR2 FQGNSA. The CDR3 has 15 residues. The V and J ends lost 5 bases and 11 bases, in that order; junction bases with no gene match: 14. The DNA of the CDR3 is TGTGCCAGCAGCCGTGTGACAGGGGTTGGCTCCTTTCAGTACTTC. It translates to CASSRVTGVGSFQYF.

This clone was seen only once. The CDR3 DNA sequence: TGCGCCAGCACTCGGGAGGACACTGAAGCTTTCTTT. Protein: CASTREDTEAFF. The rearrangement joins TRBV23-1 to TRBJ1-1; D not resolved. TRBV23-1 is treated as an ORF (open reading frame) with a function not yet certain. Trimming pared 7 bases from V and 3 bases from J, leaving 9 bases between. The CDR3 has 12 amino acids.

The chain has TRBV18 and TRBJ2-7; 11 nucleotides agree with TRBD2. V lost 3 bases and J lost 6; bases outside the gene matches: 13. The CDR3 runs 17 residues. From germline, CDR1 is KGHSH and CDR2 LQKENI. The CDR3 is CASSPQKTSGDWGEQYF. The CDR3, as DNA: TGTGCCAGCTCACCGCAAAAGACTAGCGGGGATTGGGGCGAGCAGTACTTC.

This chain joins TRBV9 and TRBJ2-1; D gene uncertain. The germline V and J ends were trimmed by 3 bases and 3 bases, with 10 bases remaining between them. Germline V CDR1 and CDR2: SGDLS, YYNGEE. This CDR3 has 14 amino acids. In nucleotides, the CDR3 is TGTGCCAGCAGCGCTAGAGAACGCTACAATGAGCAGTTCTTC. Translating gives CASSARERYNEQFF.

The genes are TRBV4-1 and TRBJ2-1, with 10 bases matching TRBD2. Germline trimming cut 6 bases from V and 7 bases from J; bases unmatched to any gene: 15. The CDR3 is 17 amino acids. CDR1 MGHRA and CDR2 YSYEKL come from the germline V gene. This chain's CDR3 is CASRPQGASGSLNEQFF. CDR3 DNA sequence: TGCGCCAGCAGACCCCAGGGTGCTAGCGGGAGTTTGAATGAGCAGTTCTTC.

The chain couples TRBV7-3 to TRBJ1-3; TRBD1 is a possible D gene (6 bases). Trimming removed 5 bases at V and 0 bases at J, with 14 bases between. CDR3 length: 16 amino acids. Germline assignment: CDR1 SGHTA and CDR2 FQGTGA. Written as DNA, the CDR3 is TGTGCCAGCAGCCCCGAGGGGGGGAGCTCTGGAAACACCATATATTTT. It specifies CASSPEGGSSGNTIYF.

V is TRBV5-4 and J is TRBJ2-1; no definite D call. CDR3 length equals 13 residues. V lost 3 bases and J lost 7, with 11 bases in between. Germline CDR1 SGHNT, CDR2 YYREEE (reference sequence). The CDR3: CASSSSIKNEQFF. Written as DNA, the CDR3 is TGTGCCAGCAGCTCATCTATTAAGAATGAGCAGTTCTTC.

The chain couples TRBV6-5 to TRBJ1-1; D remains ambiguous. The CDR3 runs to 13 residues. V was shortened by 2 bases and J by 0 bases, with 4 bases between the two germline ends. CDR1 is MNHEY, CDR2 SVGAGI, per germline. CDR3 in amino acids: CASSYEVNTEAFF. Written as DNA, the CDR3 is TGTGCCAGCAGTTACGAGGTGAACACTGAAGCTTTCTTT.

V usage is TRBV5-1 and J usage is TRBJ2-2; TRBD1 is a possible D gene (6 bases). Deletions cut 0 bases from V and 5 bases from J, with 11 bases between. Per germline, CDR1 SGHRS and CDR2 YFSETQ. The CDR3 has 15 residues. CDR3 residues: CASSLEGTKTGELFF. The CDR3 DNA sequence: TGCGCCAGCAGCTTGGAAGGGACAAAAACCGGGGAGCTGTTTTTT.

This chain links TRBV28 with TRBJ2-7; 9 bases are shared with TRBD2. J lost 3 bases, V lost 4 bases, and 7 bases had no gene match. The germline gives CDR1 MDHEN, CDR2 SYDVKM. The CDR3 has 15 amino acids. The CDR3 DNA follows: TGTGCCAGCAGTTCCCAACTAGCGGGCCACTACGAGCAGTACTTC. It is translated as CASSSQLAGHYEQYF.

This CDR3 reads CASSLVGQGGMNTEAFF. CDR3 DNA: TGTGCCAGCAGCTTAGTCGGTCAGGGAGGCATGAACACTGAAGCTTTCTTT. The chain uses TRBV7-9 and TRBJ1-1; D is perhaps TRBD1 (5 bases). The CDR3 is 17 amino acids. Trimming took 1 base from V and 0 from J, leaving 15 bases between them. From germline, CDR1 is SEHNR and CDR2 FQNEAQ (reference sequence).

The genes are TRBV7-8 and TRBJ2-5; 8 bases match TRBD2. From germline, CDR1 is SGHVS and CDR2 FQNEAQ. Trimming took 3 bases from V and 4 from J; bases not matched to a gene: 7. The CDR3 is 15 amino acids. The DNA of the CDR3 is TGTGCCAGCAGCTTGGGTCGGGGGGGCTCAGAGACCCAGTACTTC. Translation: CASSLGRGGSETQYF.

This chain links TRBV25-1 with TRBJ2-5; TRBD2 might be the D (6 bases). TRBJ2-7 matches the DNA end more closely, so the J call is doubtful. Looked up from germline, CDR1 is MGHDK and CDR2 is SYGVNS. The CDR3 is made up of 15 amino acids. The CDR3 nucleotides read TGTGCCAGCAGTGGCTCGACTAGTCTGCCCTACGAGCAGTACTTC. Amino acid sequence: CASSGSTSLPYEQYF.

The chain links TRBV27 to TRBJ1-4, with 7 bases lining up with TRBD1. In germline, CDR1 is MNHEY, CDR2 SMNVEV (reference sequence). Trimming cost V 2 bases and J 8 bases; bases outside gene matches: 5. The CDR3 is 14 residues long. CDR3 sequence (DNA): TGTGCCAGCAGTTTACGACAGGGTTGGGAAAAACTGTTTTTT. The encoded protein is CASSLRQGWEKLFF.

The rearrangement joins TRBV4-1 to TRBJ2-1; the D is unclear. Germline CDR1 MGHRA, CDR2 YSYEKL. This CDR3 is 14 amino acids long. Trimming stripped 5 bases from V and 6 bases from J, with 14 bases between. CDR3 bases: TGCGCCAGCAGCTACTTCCGATTCGCCAATGAGCAGTTCTTC. This codes for CASSYFRFANEQFF.

This clone was seen only once. The chain recombines TRBV29-1 with TRBJ2-7, with TRBD2 as a possible D gene (7 bases). Germline V gives CDR1 SQVTM, CDR2 ANQGSEA. The CDR3 length is 13 residues. The ends were cut back, 6 bases at V and 6 bases at J, with 18 bases in the middle. The CDR3 DNA follows: TGCAGCGTGGGGGGGGCGGGTACGGGCGAGCAGTACTTC. Protein sequence: CSVGGAGTGEQYF.

This chain joins TRBV7-8 and TRBJ2-5, with 7 bases lining up with TRBD2. This CDR3 has 14 residues. The germline V gene has CDR1 SGHVS and CDR2 FQNEAQ. V shed 8 bases and J 7 bases; nucleotides not matched to a gene: 13. This CDR3 reads CASGLQEGRGTQYF. In DNA form, the CDR3 reads TGTGCCAGCGGACTACAGGAGGGGAGGGGGACCCAGTACTTC. The variable domain in full, with the rest retrieved from reference TRBV7-8 and TRBJ2-5, is GAGVSQSPRYKVAKRGQDVALRCDPISGHVSLFWYQQALGQGPEFLTYFQNEAQLDKSGLPSDRFFAERPEGSVSTLKIQRTQQEDSAVYLCASGLQEGRGTQYFGPGTRLLVL.

The V gene is TRBV4-1, the J gene TRBJ2-2, with a weak D call TRBD2 (6 bases). The germline gives CDR1 MGHRA, CDR2 YSYEKL. The V and J ends lost 0 bases and 8 bases respectively, with 19 bases between them. The CDR3 has 17 amino acids. The CDR3 DNA reads as TGCGCCAGCAGCCAAGATACGGGCGGAGGGTCGCCGGGGGAGCTGTTTTTT. This translates into CASSQDTGGGSPGELFF.

In nucleotides, the CDR3 is TGTGCCAGCAAGTCGGGAGGAAACACCATATATTTT. Encoded protein: CASKSGGNTIYF. This chain connects TRBV2 to TRBJ1-3; D gene uncertain. V was cut by 7 bases and J by 4 bases, with 8 bases left in between. Germline assignment: CDR1 SNHLY and CDR2 FYNNEI. This CDR3 region has 12 residues.

The chain links TRBV19 to TRBJ1-1; 8 positions agree with TRBD1. The germline V gene encodes CDR1 LNHDA and CDR2 SQIVND (reference sequence). The V gene end was trimmed by 7 bases and the J gene end by 0 bases; junction bases not matched to a gene: 10. The CDR3 runs to 16 residues. CDR3 residues: CASTPDRDDMNTEAFF. The CDR3 region has the DNA TGTGCCAGTACCCCGGACAGGGATGACATGAACACTGAAGCTTTCTTT.